This T cell receptor (beta chain) was observed in a study of pediatric ulcerative colitis. The CDR3 contains 15 residues. CDR1 and CDR2 from the germline V gene are SGHRS and YFSETQ. Trimming shortened V by 4 bases and J by 5 bases, and 18 bases separated the two germline ends. The data were produced by immunoSEQ multiplex PCR, yet TCRdb's version contains in-frame clones alone and is incomplete. Altogether approximately 9,300 clones are present, 88% being singletons, with the ten largest covering 5.5% to 7.5%. The origin of this receptor is a girl between 10 and 17 years old with moderate ulcerative colitis. Sequencing was done on a sample of blood. This chain links TRBV5-1 with TRBJ2-5, with D possibly being TRBD1 (6 bases). In DNA, the CDR3 is TGCGCCAGCAGCCTTTGGACAGTAGGTGTGGAGACCCAGTACTTC. It translates to CASSLWTVGVETQYF.